This T cell receptor (beta chain) was sequenced in a study of cytotoxic CD8 clonotypes in ibrutinib-treated CLL (dated by TCRdb to about 2021). Notes on the research overall: In this cohort, around 15 patients were treatment-naive and about a dozen were relapsed/refractory, while around 18 had unmutated IGHV. Partial responses were observed in roughly 24 patients and complete responses in 2; after a median follow-up of 68 months, remission was maintained in around 14 patients and progression was observed in some 12. The response samples were drawn at a median of 12 months into treatment, with a range of roughly 6 to 36 months. On average, each sample had approximately 250,000 productive templates and almost 95,000 productive rearrangements. Of the approximately 86 participants in the trial, about two dozen had longitudinal samples available. Cryopreserved peripheral blood mononuclear cells were collected before treatment, at response, and at either disease progression or sustained remission. Patients were still on ibrutinib when every remission and progressive disease sample was collected.

A MiSeq instrument was used for deep resolution sequencing, which targeted depths ranging from 1 in 1 million up to 1 in 200,000 T cells, with coverage averaging 10x for each clonotype. The immunoSEQ hsTCRB Kit was used to generate the TCR beta libraries. Under the source paper's analysis protocol: The data were analyzed with ImmunoSEQ Analyzer and ImmunoSEQ Data Assistant, and V, D and J gene assignments followed IMGT definitions. Clonality, which ranges from 0 to 1, was calculated by subtracting the normalized Shannon entropy of productive rearrangement frequencies from one. Public clonotype analysis was restricted to overrepresented clonotypes comprising at least 0.05% of each patient's repertoire. Some 13 age-matched healthy donor repertoires from immuneACCESS served as clonality controls. The immuneACCESS repertoire file appears here via TCRdb, limited to in-frame rearrangements. These files lack a portion of the clones; in checked studies, under half of the deficit traces to unresolved V genes, and the cause of the others is not known. For V, J and clone size, that table is used; D and trimming come from the DNA. A total of some 47,000 clones appear in this sample, roughly three fifths of them only once. The ten top clones hold 28% of the sample.

The time point label on this specimen signifies: less than 30 months on ibrutinib. For TCR beta library preparation, roughly 2 micrograms of genomic DNA was extracted from cryopreserved PBMCs. High-throughput TCR beta sequencing was performed on longitudinal blood samples from CLL patients receiving ibrutinib monotherapy. The patients took part in an open-label, single-center phase 2 trial of ibrutinib monotherapy. What the authors observed across the whole study: Public clonotypes were rare and either shrank or stayed stable during treatment, and the rise in clonality at ibrutinib response reflected expansion of private clonotypes. Clonality increased at ibrutinib response, stayed stable in sustained remission, and fell back toward baseline at progression. Sampling times were not matched between sustained-remission and progressing patients, and lymph node repertoires were not studied. At baseline, clonality was higher than in age-matched healthy donors and showed a strong correlation with circulating CD8+ T-cell counts.

From its cysteine to its phenylalanine, the CDR3 spans 15 amino acids. Only the CDR3 DNA stays, 45 bases, in frame from base 1. V has 7 bases trimmed and J has 8 bases trimmed; junction bases matching no gene number 11. Looking up the germline V gene yields CDR1 SNHLY and CDR2 FYNNEI. As concerns this clone: Its specific antigen is unknown. Per-base quality was not reported, and no clone a single base away is much larger than it.

Material: PBMCs, obtained after 24 months of ibrutinib treatment. The V gene is TRBV2 and the J gene is TRBJ1-4; 9 bases in the middle match TRBD1. The source is a human donor with chronic lymphocytic leukemia. At the DNA level, the sequence is TGTGCCAGCACCCCTCCCAGGACAGGGGACGAAAAACTGTTTTTT. The translation is CASTPPRTGDEKLFF.